The source of this T cell receptor beta chain is a study of CD8+ T cells in alopecia areata. RNA was extracted and reverse transcribed into cDNA as the sequencing template. TCRdb keeps only in-frame clones here, not all; method: immunoSEQ multiplex PCR. The profile shows roughly 150,000 clones, about three fifths of them singletons. Germline CDR1 reads SGHVS; CDR2 reads FQNEAQ. The length of the CDR3 is 14 residues. Trimming cost V 5 bases and J 2 bases, with 13 bases left between them. The TCR sequence derives from a human donor in good health. V gene TRBV7-8 combines with J gene TRBJ2-7, with D maybe TRBD1 (5 bases). What was sequenced was CD4+ T cells sorted from blood. The DNA for the CDR3 is TGTGCCAGCAGCCTCGGACAATCGGCCTACGAGCAGTACTTC. Its protein product is CASSLGQSAYEQYF.